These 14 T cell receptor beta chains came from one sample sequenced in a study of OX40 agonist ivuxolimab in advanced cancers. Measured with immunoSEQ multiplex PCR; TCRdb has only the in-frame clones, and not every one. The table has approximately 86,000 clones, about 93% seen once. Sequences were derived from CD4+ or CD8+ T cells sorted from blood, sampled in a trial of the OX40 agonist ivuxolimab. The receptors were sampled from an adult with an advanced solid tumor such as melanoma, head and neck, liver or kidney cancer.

CDR3 residues: CSVDISLTDTQYF. CDR3 in DNA: TGCAGCGTTGATATATCGCTCACAGATACGCAGTATTTT. The chain links TRBV29-1 to TRBJ2-3, with D unclear. V lost 3 bases and J lost 2, with 9 bases in between. CDR1 is SQVTM and CDR2 is ANQGSEA in the germline V gene. The CDR3 spans 13 residues.

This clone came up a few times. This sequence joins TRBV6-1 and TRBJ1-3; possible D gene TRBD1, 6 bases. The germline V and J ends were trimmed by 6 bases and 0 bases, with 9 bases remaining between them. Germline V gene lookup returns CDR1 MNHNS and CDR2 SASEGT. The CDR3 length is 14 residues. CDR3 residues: CASREQGSGNTIYF. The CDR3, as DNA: TGTGCCAGCAGGGAACAGGGCTCTGGAAACACCATATATTTT.

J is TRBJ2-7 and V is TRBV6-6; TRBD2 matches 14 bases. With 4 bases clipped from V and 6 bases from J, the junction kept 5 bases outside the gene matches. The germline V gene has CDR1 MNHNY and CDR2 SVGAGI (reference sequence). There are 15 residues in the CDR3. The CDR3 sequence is CASSFTGTSGSEQYF. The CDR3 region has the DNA TGTGCCAGCAGTTTTACCGGGACTAGCGGGAGCGAGCAGTACTTC.

CDR3 DNA: TGTGCCAGCAGCCGGGGACTACCATCAGATGAGCAGTTCTTC. Protein: CASSRGLPSDEQFF. This sequence joins TRBV7-6 and TRBJ2-1, with 7 bases matching TRBD2. CDR3 size: 14 residues. V was clipped by 5 bases and J by 8 bases; unmatched bases: 9. Germline assignment: CDR1 SGHVS and CDR2 FNYEAQ.

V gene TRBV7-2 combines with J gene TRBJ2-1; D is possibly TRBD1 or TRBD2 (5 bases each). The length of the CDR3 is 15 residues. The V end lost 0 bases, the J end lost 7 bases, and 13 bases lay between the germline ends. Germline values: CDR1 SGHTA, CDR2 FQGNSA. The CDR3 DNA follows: TGTGCCAGCAGCTTAGCCCGGGACGGTGGTAATGAGCAGTTCTTC. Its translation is CASSLARDGGNEQFF. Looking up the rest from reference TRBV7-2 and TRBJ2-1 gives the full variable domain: GAGVSQSPSNKVTEKGKDVELRCDPISGHTALYWYRQSLGQGLEFLIYFQGNSAPDKSGLPSDRFSAERTGGSVSTLTIQRTQQEDSAVYLCASSLARDGGNEQFFGPGTRLTVL.

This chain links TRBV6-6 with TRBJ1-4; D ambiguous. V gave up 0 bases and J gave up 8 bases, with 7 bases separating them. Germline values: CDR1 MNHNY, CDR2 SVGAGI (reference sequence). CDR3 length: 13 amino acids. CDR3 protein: CASSYSGFEKLFF. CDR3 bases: TGTGCCAGCAGTTACTCGGGGTTCGAAAAACTGTTTTTT.

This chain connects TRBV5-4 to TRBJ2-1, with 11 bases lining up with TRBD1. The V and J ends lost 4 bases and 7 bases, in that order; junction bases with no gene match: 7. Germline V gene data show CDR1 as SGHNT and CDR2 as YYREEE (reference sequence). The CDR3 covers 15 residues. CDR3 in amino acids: CASSPGQGVWNEQFF. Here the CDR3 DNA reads TGTGCCAGCAGCCCGGGACAGGGGGTATGGAATGAGCAGTTCTTC.

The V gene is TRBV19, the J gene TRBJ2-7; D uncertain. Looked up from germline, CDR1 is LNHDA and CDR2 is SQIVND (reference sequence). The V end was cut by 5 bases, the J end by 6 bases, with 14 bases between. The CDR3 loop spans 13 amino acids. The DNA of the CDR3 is TGTGCCAGTAGTGTTGGCCCTGGTTTCGAGCAGTACTTC. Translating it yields CASSVGPGFEQYF. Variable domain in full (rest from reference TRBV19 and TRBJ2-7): DGGITQSPKYLFRKEGQNVTLSCEQNLNHDAMYWYRQDPGQGLRLIYYSQIVNDFQKGDIAEGYSVSREKKESFPLTVTSAQKNPTAFYLCASSVGPGFEQYFGPGTRLTVT.

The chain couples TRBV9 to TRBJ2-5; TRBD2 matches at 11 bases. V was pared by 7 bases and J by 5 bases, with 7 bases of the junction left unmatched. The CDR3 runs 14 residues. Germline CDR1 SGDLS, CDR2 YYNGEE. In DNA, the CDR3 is TGTGCCAGCGATAGCGGGAGGGTACGGGAGACCCAGTACTTC. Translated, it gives CASDSGRVRETQYF.

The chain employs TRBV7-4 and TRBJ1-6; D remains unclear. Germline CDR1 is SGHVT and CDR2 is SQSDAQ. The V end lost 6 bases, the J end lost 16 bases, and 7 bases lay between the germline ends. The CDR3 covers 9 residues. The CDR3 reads CASRRELHF. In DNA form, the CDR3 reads TGTGCCAGCAGGCGGGAACTCCACTTT.

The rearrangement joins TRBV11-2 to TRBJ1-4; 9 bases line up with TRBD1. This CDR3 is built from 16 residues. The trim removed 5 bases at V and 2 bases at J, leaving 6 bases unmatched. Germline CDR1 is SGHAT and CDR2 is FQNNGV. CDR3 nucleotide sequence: TGTGCCAGCAGCCCACAGGGGGCATCGACTAATGAAAAACTGTTTTTT. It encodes CASSPQGASTNEKLFF. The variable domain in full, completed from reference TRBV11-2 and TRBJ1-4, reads EAGVAQSPRYKIIEKRQSVAFWCNPISGHATLYWYQQILGQGPKLLIQFQNNGVVDDSQLPKDRFSAERLKGVDSTLKIQPAKLEDSAVYLCASSPQGASTNEKLFFGSGTQLSVL.

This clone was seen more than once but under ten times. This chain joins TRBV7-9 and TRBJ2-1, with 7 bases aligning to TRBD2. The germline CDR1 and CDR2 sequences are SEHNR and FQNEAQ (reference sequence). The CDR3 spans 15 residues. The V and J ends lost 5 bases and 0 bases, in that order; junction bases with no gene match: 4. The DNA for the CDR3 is TGTGCCAGCAGCCGGGGCGGGAGCTCCTACAATGAGCAGTTCTTC. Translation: CASSRGGSSYNEQFF.

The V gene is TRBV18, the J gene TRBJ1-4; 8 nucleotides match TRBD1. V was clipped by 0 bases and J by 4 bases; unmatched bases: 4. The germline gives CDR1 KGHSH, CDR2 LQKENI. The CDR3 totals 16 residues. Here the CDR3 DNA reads TGTGCCAGCTCACCACCCAACAGGGGGTATAATGAAAAACTGTTTTTT. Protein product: CASSPPNRGYNEKLFF.

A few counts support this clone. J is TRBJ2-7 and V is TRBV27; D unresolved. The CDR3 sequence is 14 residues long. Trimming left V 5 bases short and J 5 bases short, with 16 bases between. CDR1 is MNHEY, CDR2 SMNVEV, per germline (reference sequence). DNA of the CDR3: TGTGCCAGCAGTCCCAGATATACAACCAACGAGCAGTACTTC. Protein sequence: CASSPRYTTNEQYF.